The clone carrying this T cell receptor beta chain was seen more than once but under ten times. This entry is derived from a study of cytomegalovirus exposure and HLA in healthy donors. 13 Jbeta primers and 60 Vbeta primers were used for the PCR. TCRdb keeps only in-frame clones here, not all; method: immunoSEQ multiplex PCR. The data contain roughly 170,000 clones, about 82% of them singletons. Trimming left V 0 bases short and J 1 base short, with 6 bases between. The CDR3 has 14 amino acids. Germline assignment: CDR1 LGHNA and CDR2 YNFKEQ. This receptor was obtained from a female donor in good health and CMV-seronegative. The sample taken for sequencing was PBMCs. The chain joins TRBV4-2 to TRBJ1-1, with D possibly TRBD1 on 5 matching bases. In DNA form, the CDR3 reads TGTGCCAGCAGCCAAGAACAGGCGAACACTGAAGCTTTCTTT. It translates to CASSQEQANTEAFF.